The entry that follows covers one T cell receptor (beta chain) sequence. The data are from a study of blood T cell repertoires in COVID-19. Across the study: Material from acute and convalescent COVID-19 was sourced from the United States, Italy and Spain.

Sequenced by immunoSEQ multiplex PCR; TCRdb stores in-frame clones only, minus some. The sample contains 350,000 to 500,000 clones, 70% to 90% of which appear only once. The sequence came from a man aged 18 to 30 with COVID-19, enrolled during active disease. The sequencing input was peripheral blood.

CDR3 sequence (DNA): TGTGCCAGCAGTTACCCCATACAGGGGATGGAGGGCTACACCTTC. It translates to CASSYPIQGMEGYTF. V and J are TRBV6-6 and TRBJ1-2; 7 positions agree with TRBD1. Germline loops: CDR1 MNHNY, CDR2 SVGAGI (reference sequence). J lost 8 bases, V lost 2 bases, and 11 bases had no gene match. The length of the CDR3 is 15 residues.